These T cell receptor beta chains were read from a single sample in a study of cytomegalovirus exposure and HLA in healthy donors. The assay was immunoSEQ multiplex PCR, and TCRdb's table has in-frame clones only and misses some. The sample yields over 130,000 clones, under 90% seen once. Material: PBMCs. The receptor set was obtained from a male donor in good health and CMV-seronegative. Each CDR3 is given with its conserved first and last residue. A D gene is named only where the DNA matches it firmly. Some rows have no size entry. The others give once, few or many, or a class for an expanded clone.

.	TRBJ2-1	17	.	TRBV12-5	CASGLTYSPGVYNEQFF	TGTGCTAGTGGTTTGACCTATTCCCCAGGGGTCTACAATGAGCAGTTCTTC
.	TRBJ1-2	13	.	TRBV7-9	CASSLGQGDGYTF	TGTGCCAGCAGCTTAGGCCAGGGCGATGGCTACACCTTC
.	TRBJ2-3	15	.	TRBV10-2	CASSPQGLGTDTQYF	TGCGCCAGCAGTCCCCAGGGGCTGGGCACAGATACGCAGTATTTT
few	TRBJ2-2	18	TRBD2	TRBV7-6	CASSLGGLAGSNTGELFF	TGTGCCAGCAGCTTAGGGGGACTAGCGGGGTCGAACACCGGGGAGCTGTTTTTT
.	TRBJ1-3	15	.	TRBV6-6	CASSPGHLSGNTIYF	TGTGCCAGCAGTCCGGGACATCTCTCTGGAAACACCATATATTTT
.	TRBJ1-1	11	.	TRBV19	CASVVGTEAFF	TGTGCCAGCGTCGTCGGTACTGAAGCTTTCTTT
once	TRBJ1-1	14	TRBD1	TRBV30	CAWSQGAATTEAFF	TGTGCCTGGAGTCAGGGGGCGGCCACCACTGAAGCTTTCTTT
.	TRBJ2-7	15	.	TRBV15	CATSSSWRTGYEQYF	TGTGCCACCAGCAGCTCCTGGCGGACGGGGTACGAGCAGTACTTC
once	TRBJ1-2	15	.	TRBV19	CASKIGQGGIYGYTF	TGTGCCAGTAAAATAGGACAAGGGGGAATCTATGGCTACACCTTC
once	TRBJ2-3	13	.	TRBV9	CASSDTSTDTQYF	TGTGCCAGCAGTGACACTAGCACAGATACGCAGTATTTT
.	TRBJ2-5	12	.	TRBV5-6	CASSLGKETQYF	TGTGCCAGCAGCCTAGGAAAAGAGACCCAGTACTTC
.	TRBJ1-2	15	.	TRBV27	CASSLSIQGNYGYTF	TGTGCCAGCAGTTTAAGTATTCAGGGTAACTATGGCTACACCTTC
.	TRBJ2-1	15	.	TRBV11-2	CASSPPGTAYNEQFF	TGTGCCAGCAGCCCCCCCGGGACTGCCTACAATGAGCAGTTCTTC
.	TRBJ2-7	13	TRBD2	TRBV27	CASSSTSGYEQYF	TGTGCCAGCAGTTCGACTAGCGGCTACGAGCAGTACTTC
.	TRBJ2-1	13	.	TRBV7-8	CASSPILENEQFF	TGTGCCAGCAGCCCCATCTTGGAGAATGAGCAGTTCTTC
few	TRBJ2-7	15	.	TRBV11-2	CASSLEYGAINEQYF	TGTGCCAGCAGCTTAGAGTATGGGGCGATCAACGAGCAGTACTTC
.	TRBJ2-7	15	TRBD1	TRBV7-9	CASSFGTGGPYEQYF	TGTGCCAGCAGCTTTGGGACAGGGGGCCCCTACGAGCAGTACTTC
.	TRBJ2-2	14	.	TRBV11-2	CASSNMKGKGELFF	TGTGCCAGCAGCAATATGAAGGGGAAAGGGGAGCTGTTTTTT
.	TRBJ2-2	12	.	TRBV30	CAGCPNTGELFF	TGTGCCGGCTGCCCGAACACCGGGGAGCTGTTTTTT
once	TRBJ2-3	18	.	TRBV7-6	CASSLVQEGAGSTDTQYF	TGTGCCAGCAGCTTAGTTCAGGAGGGGGCCGGTAGCACAGATACGCAGTATTTT
.	TRBJ2-1	16	.	TRBV2	CASSEALAGIEDEQFF	TGTGCCAGCAGTGAAGCGCTTGCGGGAATCGAGGATGAGCAGTTCTTC
.	TRBJ2-5	14	TRBD1	TRBV2	CASSRDRAEETQYF	TGTGCCAGCAGTCGGGACAGGGCTGAAGAGACCCAGTACTTC
.	TRBJ1-2	11	.	TRBV30	CAWNLMDGYTF	TGTGCCTGGAACTTGATGGATGGCTACACCTTC
.	TRBJ2-3	14	.	TRBV30	CAWSVRQGRDTQYF	TGTGCCTGGAGTGTACGTCAGGGAAGAGATACGCAGTATTTT
.	TRBJ1-2	15	TRBD1	TRBV15	CATSRGTGTRYGYTF	TGTGCCACCAGCAGAGGGACAGGGACCCGCTATGGCTACACCTTC
.	TRBJ1-2	16	.	TRBV27	CASSFKGPGVMGGYTF	TGTGCCAGCAGTTTCAAGGGGCCAGGGGTAATGGGGGGCTACACCTTC
.	TRBJ2-7	15	.	TRBV10-3	CASLEQLDSQGEQYF	TGTGCCTCCCTGGAGCAGTTAGATTCCCAGGGCGAGCAGTACTTC
few	TRBJ2-7	12	TRBD1	TRBV9	CASSRDRGEQYF	TGTGCCAGCAGCCGGGACAGGGGGGAGCAGTACTTC
.	TRBJ2-1	22	TRBD2	TRBV28	CASSPFPFGAGGLGDSYNEQFF	TGTGCCAGCAGTCCATTCCCCTTCGGAGCGGGAGGCCTCGGGGACTCCTACAATGAGCAGTTCTTC
.	TRBJ2-5	13	.	TRBV25-1	CATSGFTRETQYF	TGTGCCACATCGGGGTTTACTAGGGAGACCCAGTACTTC
.	TRBJ1-5	17	.	TRBV9	CASSVEPGSYSNQPQHF	TGTGCCAGCAGCGTAGAGCCAGGATCCTATAGCAATCAGCCCCAGCATTTT
.	TRBJ2-7	15	.	TRBV28	CASRPEGHGTYEQYF	TGTGCCAGCCGACCCGAGGGACACGGCACCTACGAGCAGTACTTC
.	TRBJ2-1	14	TRBD1	TRBV7-9	CASPSGDRMNEQFF	TGTGCCAGCCCTAGTGGGGACAGGATGAATGAGCAGTTCTTC
once	TRBJ2-6	15	.	TRBV14	CASSHLGAGANVLTF	TGTGCCAGCAGCCATCTAGGGGCTGGGGCCAACGTCCTGACTTTC
.	TRBJ2-3	17	TRBD2	TRBV4-1	CASSQERSGRPGDTQYF	TGCGCCAGCAGCCAAGAGAGGAGCGGGAGGCCGGGAGATACGCAGTATTTT
once	TRBJ1-2	14	.	TRBV10-3	CAISESTVSGGYTF	TGTGCCATCAGTGAGTCGACGGTGTCAGGAGGCTACACCTTC
.	TRBJ2-2	14	.	TRBV11-2	CASSLRSATGELFF	TGTGCCAGCAGCTTACGGTCTGCCACCGGGGAGCTGTTTTTT
.	TRBJ2-7	15	TRBD1	TRBV27	CASSLRGQGFYEQYF	TGTGCCAGCAGTTTACGGGGACAGGGATTCTACGAGCAGTACTTC
.	TRBJ2-3	15	TRBD2	TRBV27	CASTWGTRSTDTQYF	TGTGCCAGCACGTGGGGGACTAGGTCCACAGATACGCAGTATTTT
once	TRBJ2-5	14	.	TRBV11-3	CASSPERTPETQYF	TGTGCCAGCAGCCCGGAGCGGACCCCAGAGACCCAGTACTTC
.	TRBJ1-3	18	TRBD1	TRBV27	CASSSYGQEGFSGNTIYF	TGTGCCAGCAGTTCCTATGGACAGGAGGGATTCTCTGGAAACACCATATATTTT
.	TRBJ2-7	13	.	TRBV11-2	CASSLQTSYEQYF	TGTGCCAGCAGCTTACAAACTTCCTACGAGCAGTACTTC
.	TRBJ1-1	13	.	TRBV27	CASSPQGNTEAFF	TGTGCCAGCAGCCCGCAGGGTAACACTGAAGCTTTCTTT
.	TRBJ2-6	16	TRBD1	TRBV2	CASSRTGGSGANVLTF	TGTGCCAGCAGCCGGACAGGGGGCTCTGGGGCCAACGTCCTGACTTTC
.	TRBJ2-5	16	TRBD2	TRBV7-9	CASSSGTSAHQETQYF	TGTGCCAGCAGCTCAGGGACTAGCGCCCACCAAGAGACCCAGTACTTC
.	TRBJ1-1	15	TRBD1	TRBV6-5	CASSTRDRVNTEAFF	TGTGCCAGCAGTACCCGGGACAGGGTGAACACTGAAGCTTTCTTT
.	TRBJ1-1	13	TRBD1	TRBV2	CASRGTGTTEAFF	TGTGCCAGCAGGGGGACAGGGACCACTGAAGCTTTCTTT
.	TRBJ1-5	13	.	TRBV14	CASSRRGTKPQHF	TGTGCCAGCAGCCGCCGGGGTACTAAGCCCCAGCATTTT
.	TRBJ2-1	15	.	TRBV5-8	CASSLGESSYNEQFF	TGTGCCAGCAGCTTGGGGGAGAGCTCCTACAATGAGCAGTTCTTC
.	TRBJ2-1	12	.	TRBV5-6	CASSSLTNEQFF	TGTGCCAGCAGCTCACTTACCAATGAGCAGTTCTTC